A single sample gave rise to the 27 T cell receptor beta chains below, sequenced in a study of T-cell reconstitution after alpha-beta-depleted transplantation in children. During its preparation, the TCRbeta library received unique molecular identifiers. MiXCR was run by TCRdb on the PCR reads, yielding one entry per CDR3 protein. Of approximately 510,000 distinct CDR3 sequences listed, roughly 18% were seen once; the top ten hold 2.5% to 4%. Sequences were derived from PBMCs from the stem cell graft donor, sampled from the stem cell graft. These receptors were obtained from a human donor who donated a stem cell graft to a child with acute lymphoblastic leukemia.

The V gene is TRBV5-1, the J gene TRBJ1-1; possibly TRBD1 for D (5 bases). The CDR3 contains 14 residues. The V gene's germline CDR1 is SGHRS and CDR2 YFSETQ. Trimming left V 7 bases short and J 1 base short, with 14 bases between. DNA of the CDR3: TGCGCCAGCTCTTATGAGGGGTGGAACACTGAAGCTTTCTTT. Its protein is CASSYEGWNTEAFF.

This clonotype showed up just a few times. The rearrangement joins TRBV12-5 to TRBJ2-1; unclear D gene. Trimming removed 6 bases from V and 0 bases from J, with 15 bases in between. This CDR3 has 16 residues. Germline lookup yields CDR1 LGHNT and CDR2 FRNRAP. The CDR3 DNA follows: TGTGCTAGTGGATTCCCGGGTCATCCCTCCTACAATGAGCAGTTCTTC. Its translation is CASGFPGHPSYNEQFF.

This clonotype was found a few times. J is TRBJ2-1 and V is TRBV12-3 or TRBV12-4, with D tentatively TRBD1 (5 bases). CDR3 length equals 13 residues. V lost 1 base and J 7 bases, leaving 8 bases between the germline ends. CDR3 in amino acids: CASSLGGANEQFF. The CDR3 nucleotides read TGTGCCAGCAGTTTAGGTGGGGCGAATGAGCAGTTCTTC.

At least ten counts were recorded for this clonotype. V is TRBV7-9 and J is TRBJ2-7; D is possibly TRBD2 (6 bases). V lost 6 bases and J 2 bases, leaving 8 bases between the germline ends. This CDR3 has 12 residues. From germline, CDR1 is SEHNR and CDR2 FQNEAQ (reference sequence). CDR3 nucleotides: TGTGCCAGCAGTCTAGCGACCTACGAGCAGTACTTC. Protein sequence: CASSLATYEQYF. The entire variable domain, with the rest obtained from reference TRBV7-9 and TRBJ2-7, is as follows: DTGVSQNPRHKITKRGQNVTFRCDPISEHNRLYWYRQTLGQGPEFLTYFQNEAQLEKSRLLSDRFSAERPKGSFSTLEIQRTEQGDSAMYLCASSLATYEQYFGPGTRLTVT.

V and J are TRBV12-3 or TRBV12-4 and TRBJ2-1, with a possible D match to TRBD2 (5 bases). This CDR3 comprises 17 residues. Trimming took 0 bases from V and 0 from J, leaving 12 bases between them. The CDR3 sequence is CASSLAPGVGSYNEQFF. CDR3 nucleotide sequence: TGTGCCAGCAGTTTAGCCCCCGGGGTTGGCTCCTACAATGAGCAGTTCTTC.

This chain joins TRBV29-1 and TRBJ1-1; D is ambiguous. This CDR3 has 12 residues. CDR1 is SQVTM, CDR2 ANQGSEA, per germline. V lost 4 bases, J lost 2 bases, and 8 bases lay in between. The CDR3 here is CSVVVLNTEAFF. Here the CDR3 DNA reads TGCAGCGTTGTGGTTCTTAACACTGAAGCTTTCTTT.

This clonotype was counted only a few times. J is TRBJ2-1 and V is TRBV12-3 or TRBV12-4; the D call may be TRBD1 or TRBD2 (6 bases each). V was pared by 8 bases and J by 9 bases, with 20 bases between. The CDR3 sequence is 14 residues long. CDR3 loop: CASGFGGRSGEQFF. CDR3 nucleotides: TGTGCCAGCGGGTTTGGGGGGCGCTCCGGTGAGCAGTTCTTC.

The CDR3 region is CASSPWTSKHEQYF. DNA of the CDR3: TGTGCCAGTAGTCCCTGGACTAGTAAGCACGAGCAGTACTTC. The rearrangement uses TRBV19 and TRBJ2-7, with 7 bases aligning to TRBD2. CDR1 and CDR2 from the germline V gene are LNHDA and SQIVND (reference sequence). The CDR3 has 14 residues. The V segment lost 5 bases and the J segment 5 bases; nucleotides outside the gene matches: 9.

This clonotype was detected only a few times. CDR3 in amino acids: CASSQVPQGEFSGANVLTF. CDR3 DNA sequence: TGCGCCAGCAGCCAAGTCCCCCAGGGGGAATTCTCTGGGGCCAACGTCCTGACTTTC. The chain carries TRBV4-1 and TRBJ2-6; TRBD1 matches at 7 bases. V shed 1 base, J shed 0 bases, and the junction held 9 bases outside the gene matches. The CDR3 covers 19 residues. CDR1 and CDR2 (germline): MGHRA, YSYEKL.

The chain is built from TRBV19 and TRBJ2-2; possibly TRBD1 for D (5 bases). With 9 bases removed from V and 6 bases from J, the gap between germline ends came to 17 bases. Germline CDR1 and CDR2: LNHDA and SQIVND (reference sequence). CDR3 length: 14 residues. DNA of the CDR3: TGTGCCAGCTGGGGCAGGGCTCGCGCCGGGGAGCTGTTTTTT. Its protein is CASWGRARAGELFF.

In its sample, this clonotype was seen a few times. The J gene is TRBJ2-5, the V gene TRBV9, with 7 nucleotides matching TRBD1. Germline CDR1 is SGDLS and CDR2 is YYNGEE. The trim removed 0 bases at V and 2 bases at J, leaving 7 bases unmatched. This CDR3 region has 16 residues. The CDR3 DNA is TGTGCCAGCAGCGTAGTACCGGGACAGCCACAAGAGACCCAGTACTTC. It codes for CASSVVPGQPQETQYF.

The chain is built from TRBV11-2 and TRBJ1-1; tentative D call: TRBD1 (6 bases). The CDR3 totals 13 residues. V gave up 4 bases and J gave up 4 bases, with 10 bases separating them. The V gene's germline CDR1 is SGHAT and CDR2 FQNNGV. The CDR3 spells CASSSQDSTEAFF. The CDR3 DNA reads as TGTGCCAGCAGCTCCCAGGACAGCACTGAAGCTTTCTTT.

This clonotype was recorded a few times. CDR3 in amino acids: CSARDNRATRYNEQFF. The CDR3, as DNA: TGCAGTGCTAGAGATAATAGGGCTACTCGGTACAATGAGCAGTTCTTC. This chain connects TRBV20-1 to TRBJ2-1; no firm D call. The CDR3 loop spans 16 amino acids. Germline values: CDR1 DFQATT, CDR2 SNEGSKA (reference sequence). The V end was cut by 0 bases, the J end by 4 bases, with 16 bases between.

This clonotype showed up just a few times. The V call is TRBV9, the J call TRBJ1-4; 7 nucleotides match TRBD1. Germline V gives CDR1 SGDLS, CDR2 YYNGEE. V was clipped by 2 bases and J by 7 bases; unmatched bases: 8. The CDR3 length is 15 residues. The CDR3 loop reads CASSVSGTEGEKLFF. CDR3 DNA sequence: TGTGCCAGCAGCGTCTCCGGGACAGAGGGTGAAAAACTGTTTTTT.

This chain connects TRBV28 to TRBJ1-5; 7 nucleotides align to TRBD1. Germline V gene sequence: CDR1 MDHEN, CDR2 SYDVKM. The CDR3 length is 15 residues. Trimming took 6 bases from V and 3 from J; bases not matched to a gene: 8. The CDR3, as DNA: TGTGCCAGCAGATCCGGGACAGCTAACAATCAGCCCCAGCATTTT. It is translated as CASRSGTANNQPQHF.

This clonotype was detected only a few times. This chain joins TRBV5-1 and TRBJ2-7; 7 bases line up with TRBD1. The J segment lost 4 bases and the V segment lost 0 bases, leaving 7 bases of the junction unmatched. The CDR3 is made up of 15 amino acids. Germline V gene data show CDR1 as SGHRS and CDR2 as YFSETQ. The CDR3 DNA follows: TGCGCCAGCAGCTTGGGGCAGGGGGTCCGTTACGAGCAGTACTTC. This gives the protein CASSLGQGVRYEQYF.

CDR3 sequence (DNA): TGTGCCAGCAGCTTATTATCTGGGACAGGGGTTGGAGATGAGCAGTTCTTC. Translating gives CASSLLSGTGVGDEQFF. The rearrangement joins TRBV11-2 to TRBJ2-1; 10 positions agree with TRBD1. The length of the CDR3 is 17 residues. Germline trimming cut 2 bases from V and 8 bases from J; bases unmatched to any gene: 12. The V gene's germline CDR1 is SGHAT and CDR2 FQNNGV.

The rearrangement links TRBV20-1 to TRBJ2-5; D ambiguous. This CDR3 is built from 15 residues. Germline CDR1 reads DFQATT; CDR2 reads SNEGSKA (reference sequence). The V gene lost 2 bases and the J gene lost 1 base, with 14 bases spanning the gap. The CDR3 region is CSARRLSLPQETQYF. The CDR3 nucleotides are TGCAGTGCTAGACGGCTTAGCCTGCCCCAAGAGACCCAGTACTTC.

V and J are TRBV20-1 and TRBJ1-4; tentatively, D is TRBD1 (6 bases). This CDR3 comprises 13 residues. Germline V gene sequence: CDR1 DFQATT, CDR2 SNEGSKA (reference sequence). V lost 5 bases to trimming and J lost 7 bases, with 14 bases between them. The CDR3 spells CSAVNRVGEKLFF. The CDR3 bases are TGCAGTGCTGTCAACAGGGTTGGTGAAAAACTGTTTTTT.

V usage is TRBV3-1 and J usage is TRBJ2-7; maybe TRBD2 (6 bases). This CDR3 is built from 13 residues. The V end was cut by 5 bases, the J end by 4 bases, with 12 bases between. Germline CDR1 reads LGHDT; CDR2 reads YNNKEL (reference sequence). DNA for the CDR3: TGTGCCAGCAGCTCGGGACTGATATACGAGCAGTACTTC. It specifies CASSSGLIYEQYF.

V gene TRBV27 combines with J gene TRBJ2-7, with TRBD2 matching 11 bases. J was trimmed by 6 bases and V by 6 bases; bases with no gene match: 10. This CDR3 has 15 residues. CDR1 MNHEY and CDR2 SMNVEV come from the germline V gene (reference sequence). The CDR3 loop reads CASSPGTSGPREQYF. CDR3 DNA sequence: TGTGCCAGCAGCCCCGGGACTAGCGGCCCTCGCGAGCAGTACTTC.

CDR3 loop: CSVGGGYWNTEAFF. CDR3 DNA sequence: TGCAGCGTGGGCGGGGGGTATTGGAACACTGAAGCTTTCTTT. V usage is TRBV29-1 and J usage is TRBJ1-1; tentatively, D is TRBD1 (5 bases). CDR3 length: 14 amino acids. V gave up 6 bases and J gave up 1 base, with 15 bases separating them. The V gene's germline CDR1 is SQVTM and CDR2 ANQGSEA.

DNA of the CDR3: TGCAGCGTGAGCGTGGGAAATCAGCCCCAGCATTTT. It encodes CSVSVGNQPQHF. The chain is built from TRBV29-1 and TRBJ1-5; D ambiguous. CDR1 SQVTM and CDR2 ANQGSEA come from the germline V gene. CDR3 length equals 12 residues. Trimming shortened V by 6 bases and J by 4 bases, and 10 bases separated the two germline ends.

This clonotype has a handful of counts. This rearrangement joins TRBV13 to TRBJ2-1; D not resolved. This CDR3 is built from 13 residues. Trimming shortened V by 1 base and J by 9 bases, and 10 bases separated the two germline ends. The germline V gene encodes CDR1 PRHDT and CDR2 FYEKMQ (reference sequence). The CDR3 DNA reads TGTGCCAGCAGCTTAGAAGGAACGGGTGAGCAGTTCTTC. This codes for CASSLEGTGEQFF.

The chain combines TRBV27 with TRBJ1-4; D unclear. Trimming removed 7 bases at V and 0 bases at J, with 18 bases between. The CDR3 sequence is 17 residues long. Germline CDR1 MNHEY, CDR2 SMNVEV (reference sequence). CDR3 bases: TGTGCCAGCATGCCAGGTTCTCTCCCCACAACTAATGAAAAACTGTTTTTT. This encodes CASMPGSLPTTNEKLFF.

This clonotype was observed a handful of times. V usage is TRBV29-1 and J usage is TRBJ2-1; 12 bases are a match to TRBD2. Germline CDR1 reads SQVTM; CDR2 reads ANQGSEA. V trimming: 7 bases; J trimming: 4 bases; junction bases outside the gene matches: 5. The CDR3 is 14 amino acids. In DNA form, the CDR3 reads TGCAGCGGGCGACTAGCGGGAGTGTACAATGAGCAGTTCTTC. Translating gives CSGRLAGVYNEQFF.

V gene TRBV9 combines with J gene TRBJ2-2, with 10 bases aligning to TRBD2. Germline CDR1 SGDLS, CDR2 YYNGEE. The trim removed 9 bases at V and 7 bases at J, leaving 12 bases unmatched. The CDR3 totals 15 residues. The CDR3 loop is CATIEREGPDGELFF. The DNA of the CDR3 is TGTGCCACTATCGAGCGGGAGGGCCCTGACGGGGAGCTGTTTTTT.